This note documents a single TCR beta chain sequence. Germline V gene data show CDR1 as SNHLY and CDR2 as FYNNEI. After removal of 5 bases from V and 2 bases from J, the junction contained 4 bases not matched to a gene. The CDR3 contains 15 residues. The data are from a study of blood T cell repertoires in COVID-19. Study details: COVID-19 samples collected from the United States, Italy and Spain covered acute and convalescent phases. From T cells, B-cell-depleted T cells, or PBMCs came the material, which was cDNA or gDNA.

Original processing notes: Estimation of nucleated cell counts was performed using reference gene primer amplification. Data came from immunoSEQ multiplex PCR; TCRdb stores just in-frame clones and leaves some out. V, J and clone size were drawn from that table, and D and trimming were deduced from the DNA. The sample has about 110,000 clones; roughly 85% are singletons. Sequences were obtained from peripheral blood. This clonotype was sampled from a human donor in a cohort sampled during active COVID-19. J is TRBJ2-3 and V is TRBV2; 10 bases are shared with TRBD2. CDR3 sequence: CASSWLAGDTDTQYF. The CDR3 DNA sequence: TGTGCCAGCAGTTGGCTAGCGGGGGACACAGATACGCAGTATTTT.